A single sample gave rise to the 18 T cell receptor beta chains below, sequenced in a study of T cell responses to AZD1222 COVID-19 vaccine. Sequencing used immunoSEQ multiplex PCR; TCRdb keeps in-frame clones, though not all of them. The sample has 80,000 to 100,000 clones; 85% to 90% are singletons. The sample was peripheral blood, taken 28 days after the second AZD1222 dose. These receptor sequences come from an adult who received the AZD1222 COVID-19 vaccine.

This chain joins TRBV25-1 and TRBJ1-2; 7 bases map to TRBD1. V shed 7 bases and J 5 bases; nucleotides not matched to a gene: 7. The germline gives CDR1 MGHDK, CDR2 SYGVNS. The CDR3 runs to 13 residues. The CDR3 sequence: CASTRGRGYGYTF. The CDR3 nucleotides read TGTGCCAGCACCCGAGGCAGGGGGTATGGCTACACCTTC.

Here the CDR3 reads CASSLVTGAYEQYF. CDR3 bases: TGTGCCAGCAGCTTAGTTACGGGAGCCTACGAGCAGTACTTC. The chain recombines TRBV11-2 with TRBJ2-7, with a weak D call TRBD2 (6 bases). The CDR3 has 14 residues. Trimming removed 1 base from V and 2 bases from J, with 9 bases in between. Germline values: CDR1 SGHAT, CDR2 FQNNGV.

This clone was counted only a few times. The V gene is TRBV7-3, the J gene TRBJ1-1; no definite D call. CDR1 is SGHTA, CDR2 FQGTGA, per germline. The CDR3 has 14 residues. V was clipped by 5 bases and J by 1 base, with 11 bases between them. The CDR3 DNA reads TGTGCCAGCAGCCTCAATTCGGAGAACACTGAAGCTTTCTTT. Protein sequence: CASSLNSENTEAFF.

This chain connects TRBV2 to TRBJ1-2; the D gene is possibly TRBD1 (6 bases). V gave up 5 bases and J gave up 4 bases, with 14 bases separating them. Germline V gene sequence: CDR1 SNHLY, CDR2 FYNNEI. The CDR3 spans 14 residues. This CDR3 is CASSIQGTTYGYTF. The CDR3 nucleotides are TGTGCCAGCAGTATTCAGGGGACAACCTATGGCTACACCTTC. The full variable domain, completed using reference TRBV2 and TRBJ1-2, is EPEVTQTPSHQVTQMGQEVILRCVPISNHLYFYWYRQILGQKVEFLVSFYNNEISEKSEIFDDQFSVERPDGSNFTLKIRSTKLEDSAMYFCASSIQGTTYGYTFGSGTRLTVV.

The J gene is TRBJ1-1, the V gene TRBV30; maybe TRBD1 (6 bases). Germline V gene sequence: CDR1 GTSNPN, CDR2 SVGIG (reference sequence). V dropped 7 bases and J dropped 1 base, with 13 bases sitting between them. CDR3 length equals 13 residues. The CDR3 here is CASLDRRNTEAFF. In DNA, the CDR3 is TGTGCCTCCCTAGACAGGAGGAACACTGAAGCTTTCTTT.

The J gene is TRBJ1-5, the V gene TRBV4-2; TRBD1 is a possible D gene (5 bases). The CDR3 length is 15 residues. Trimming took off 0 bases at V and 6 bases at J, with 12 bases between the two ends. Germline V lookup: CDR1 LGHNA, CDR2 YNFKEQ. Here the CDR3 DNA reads TGTGCCAGCAGCCAAGAGGCTAGCGGGGGTCAGCCCCAGCATTTT. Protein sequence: CASSQEASGGQPQHF.

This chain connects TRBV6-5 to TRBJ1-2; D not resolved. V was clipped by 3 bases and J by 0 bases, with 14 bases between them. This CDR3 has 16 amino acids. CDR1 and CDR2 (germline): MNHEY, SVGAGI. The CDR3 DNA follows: TGTGCCAGCAGTTATTTGGGCGAGGTCCCTAACTATGGCTACACCTTC. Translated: CASSYLGEVPNYGYTF.

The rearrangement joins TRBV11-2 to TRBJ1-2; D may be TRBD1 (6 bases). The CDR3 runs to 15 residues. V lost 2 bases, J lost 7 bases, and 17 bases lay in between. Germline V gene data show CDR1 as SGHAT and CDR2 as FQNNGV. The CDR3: CASSLNLGARGGYTF. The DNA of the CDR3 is TGTGCCAGCAGCTTAAATTTGGGGGCTCGGGGTGGCTACACCTTC.

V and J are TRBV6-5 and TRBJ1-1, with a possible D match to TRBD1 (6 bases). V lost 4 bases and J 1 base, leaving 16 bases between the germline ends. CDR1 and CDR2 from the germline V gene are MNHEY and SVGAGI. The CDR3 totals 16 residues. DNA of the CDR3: TGTGCCAGCAGTTCGGACGTCAGGGGTCGGAACACTGAAGCTTTCTTT. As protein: CASSSDVRGRNTEAFF.

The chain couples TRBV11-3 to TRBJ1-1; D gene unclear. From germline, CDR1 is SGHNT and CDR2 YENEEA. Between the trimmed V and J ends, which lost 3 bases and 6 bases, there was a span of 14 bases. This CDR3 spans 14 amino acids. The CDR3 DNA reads TGTGCCAGCAGCTTGGGCCCAAAAGTCGCTGAAGCTTTCTTT. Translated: CASSLGPKVAEAFF.

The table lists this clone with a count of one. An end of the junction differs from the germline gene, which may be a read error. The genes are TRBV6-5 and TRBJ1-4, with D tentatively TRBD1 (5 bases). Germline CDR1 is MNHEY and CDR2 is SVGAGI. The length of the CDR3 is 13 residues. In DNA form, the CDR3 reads TGTGCCAGCAGGAGACAGCATAATGAAAAGCTGTTTTTT. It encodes CASRRQHNEKLFF.

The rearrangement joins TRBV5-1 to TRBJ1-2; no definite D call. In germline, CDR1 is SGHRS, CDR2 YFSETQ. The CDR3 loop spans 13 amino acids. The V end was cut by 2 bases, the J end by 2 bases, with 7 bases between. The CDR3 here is CASSFNTNYGYTF. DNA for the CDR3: TGCGCCAGCAGCTTTAACACCAACTATGGCTACACCTTC.

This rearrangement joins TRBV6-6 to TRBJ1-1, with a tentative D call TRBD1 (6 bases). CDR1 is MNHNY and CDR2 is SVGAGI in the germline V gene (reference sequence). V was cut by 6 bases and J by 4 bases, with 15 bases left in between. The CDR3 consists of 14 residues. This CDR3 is CASRDRGGSTEAFF. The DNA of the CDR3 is TGTGCCAGCAGGGATAGGGGGGGGAGCACTGAAGCTTTCTTT.

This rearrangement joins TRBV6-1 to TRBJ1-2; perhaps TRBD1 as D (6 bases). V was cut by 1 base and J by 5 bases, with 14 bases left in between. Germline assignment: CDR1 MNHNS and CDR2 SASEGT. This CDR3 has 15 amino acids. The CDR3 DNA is TGTGCCAGCAGTGAAGTGGTACCGGGGGCGTATGGCTACACCTTC. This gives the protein CASSEVVPGAYGYTF.

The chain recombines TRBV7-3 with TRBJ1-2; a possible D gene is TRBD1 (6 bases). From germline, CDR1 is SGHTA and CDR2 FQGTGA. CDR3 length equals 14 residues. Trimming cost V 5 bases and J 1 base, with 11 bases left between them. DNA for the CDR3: TGTGCCAGCAGCGTCGGACAGCTTAACTATGGCTACACCTTC. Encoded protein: CASSVGQLNYGYTF.

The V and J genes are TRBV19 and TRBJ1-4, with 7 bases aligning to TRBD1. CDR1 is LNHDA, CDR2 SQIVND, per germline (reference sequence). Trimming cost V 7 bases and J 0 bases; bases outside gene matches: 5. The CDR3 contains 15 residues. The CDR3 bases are TGTGCCAGTACCGGACAGGCCTCAACTAATGAAAAACTGTTTTTT. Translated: CASTGQASTNEKLFF. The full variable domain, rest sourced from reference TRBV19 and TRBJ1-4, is DGGITQSPKYLFRKEGQNVTLSCEQNLNHDAMYWYRQDPGQGLRLIYYSQIVNDFQKGDIAEGYSVSREKKESFPLTVTSAQKNPTAFYLCASTGQASTNEKLFFGSGTQLSVL.

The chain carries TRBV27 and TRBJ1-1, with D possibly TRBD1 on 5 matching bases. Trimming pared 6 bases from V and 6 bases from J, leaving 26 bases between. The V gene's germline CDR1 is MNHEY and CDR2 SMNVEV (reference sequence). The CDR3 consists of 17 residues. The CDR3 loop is CASSPNGHQDSGAEAFF. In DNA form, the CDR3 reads TGTGCCAGCAGCCCCAACGGACACCAAGACTCGGGGGCTGAAGCTTTCTTT.

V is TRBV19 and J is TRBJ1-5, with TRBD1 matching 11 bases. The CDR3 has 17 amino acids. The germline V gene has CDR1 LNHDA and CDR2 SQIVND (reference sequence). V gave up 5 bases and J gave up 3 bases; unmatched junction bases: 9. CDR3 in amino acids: CASSSPGQGGFNQPQHF. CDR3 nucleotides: TGTGCCAGTAGTTCGCCGGGACAGGGGGGCTTCAATCAGCCCCAGCATTTT.